The 23 T cell receptor beta chains below were found in one sample sequenced in a study of shared clonotypes between healthy human individuals. Repertoires were generated with immunoSEQ multiplex PCR, while TCRdb's copy carries only in-frame clones and drops some. Of millions of clones in the sample, more than 85% were seen once. Input material: naive CD4+ T cells from PBMCs. Subset: CD45RA+ positively selected. Receptors originate from a young man in good health. Some clones in this sample may be carry-over from other donors' samples.

The J gene is TRBJ2-7, the V gene TRBV7-9; either TRBD1 or TRBD2 may supply D (5 bases each). With 3 bases removed from V and 7 bases from J, the gap between germline ends came to 16 bases. The CDR3 covers 14 residues. Looked up from germline, CDR1 is SEHNR and CDR2 is FQNEAQ (reference sequence). The CDR3 DNA reads TGTGCCAGCAGCTTGCCCGGGACGGCTGAGGAGCAGTACTTC. Translating it yields CASSLPGTAEEQYF.

The chain has TRBV18 and TRBJ2-2; possibly TRBD2 for D (6 bases). The germline V gene encodes CDR1 KGHSH and CDR2 LQKENI. Trimming removed 4 bases from V and 2 bases from J, with 8 bases in between. The CDR3 sequence is 14 residues long. Here the CDR3 reads CASSLGTNTGELFF. DNA of the CDR3: TGTGCCAGCTCACTAGGGACTAACACCGGGGAGCTGTTTTTT.

The chain employs TRBV5-4 and TRBJ2-3, with 14 bases lining up with TRBD2. The V gene's germline CDR1 is SGHNT and CDR2 YYREEE (reference sequence). The CDR3 has 18 residues. V was pared by 3 bases and J by 1 base, with 7 bases of the junction left unmatched. CDR3 bases: TGTGCCAGCAGCTCGGGACTAGCGGGGGCTAGCCGCACAGATACGCAGTATTTT. Protein product: CASSSGLAGASRTDTQYF. Complete variable domain (other parts from reference TRBV5-4 and TRBJ2-3): ETGVTQSPTHLIKTRGQQVTLRCSSQSGHNTVSWYQQALGQGPQFIFQYYREEENGRGNFPPRFSGLQFPNYSSELNVNALELDDSALYLCASSSGLAGASRTDTQYFGPGTRLTVL.

This clone was counted once. The chain links TRBV7-3 to TRBJ2-5, with TRBD2 identical over 12 bases. The CDR3 totals 16 residues. Germline-derived CDR1 and CDR2 are SGHTA and FQGTGA. V lost 6 bases, J lost 4 bases, and 9 bases stayed unmatched. CDR3 nucleotide sequence: TGTGCCAGCAGTTCCGGACTAGCGGGGATGGGAGAGACCCAGTACTTC. This translates into CASSSGLAGMGETQYF. Full variable domain (rest looked up from reference TRBV7-3 and TRBJ2-5): GAGVSQTPSNKVTEKGKYVELRCDPISGHTALYWYRQSLGQGPEFLIYFQGTGAADDSGLPNDRFFAVRPEGSVSTLKIQRTERGDSAVYLCASSSGLAGMGETQYFGPGTRLLVL.

The chain recombines TRBV9 with TRBJ2-1; D is perhaps TRBD2 (6 bases). Germline CDR1 reads SGDLS; CDR2 reads YYNGEE. Trimming took off 0 bases at V and 5 bases at J, with 9 bases between the two ends. The CDR3 contains 14 residues. CDR3 nucleotides: TGTGCCAGCAGCGTAGCGGGACTTCACAATGAGCAGTTCTTC. It specifies CASSVAGLHNEQFF.

The chain couples TRBV4-1 to TRBJ2-4, with 8 positions matching TRBD2. V lost 5 bases, J lost 14 bases, and 11 bases stayed unmatched. Germline assignment: CDR1 MGHRA and CDR2 YSYEKL. The CDR3 sequence is 13 residues long. CDR3 amino acids: CASSSLSSGIEYF. The CDR3 DNA is TGCGCCAGCAGCTCCCTCAGTAGCGGGATCGAGTACTTC.

The chain links TRBV6-5 to TRBJ2-7; 11 nucleotides align to TRBD2. The J segment lost 4 bases and the V segment lost 6 bases, leaving 5 bases of the junction unmatched. Per germline, CDR1 MNHEY and CDR2 SVGAGI. The CDR3 runs to 14 residues. The CDR3 here is CASSRGLAEYEQYF. The CDR3 DNA sequence: TGTGCCAGCAGCCGGGGACTAGCGGAGTACGAGCAGTACTTC.

The chain employs TRBV18 and TRBJ2-1; 8 bases align to TRBD2. Trimming cost V 3 bases and J 7 bases; bases outside gene matches: 8. Germline V lookup: CDR1 KGHSH, CDR2 LQKENI. The CDR3 length is 15 residues. CDR3 sequence (DNA): TGTGCCAGCTCACCTGAGCGGGAGTGGATAAATGAGCAGTTCTTC. Protein sequence: CASSPEREWINEQFF.

This rearrangement joins TRBV7-2 to TRBJ2-1, with 7 bases matching TRBD2. Trimming at V came to 6 bases and at J to 0 bases, leaving 11 bases not matched to a gene. The CDR3 is made up of 17 amino acids. Germline V gene sequence: CDR1 SGHTA, CDR2 FQGNSA. The CDR3 reads CASSQLLASSSYNEQFF. CDR3 in DNA: TGTGCCAGCAGTCAACTACTAGCGTCTAGCTCCTACAATGAGCAGTTCTTC. The full variable domain, rest sourced from reference TRBV7-2 and TRBJ2-1, is GAGVSQSPSNKVTEKGKDVELRCDPISGHTALYWYRQSLGQGLEFLIYFQGNSAPDKSGLPSDRFSAERTGGSVSTLTIQRTQQEDSAVYLCASSQLLASSSYNEQFFGPGTRLTVL.

The V gene is TRBV6-1, the J gene TRBJ1-1; 7 nucleotides match TRBD1. The CDR3 loop spans 14 amino acids. Germline loops: CDR1 MNHNS, CDR2 SASEGT. Trimming at V came to 3 bases and at J to 5 bases, leaving 6 bases not matched to a gene. The CDR3 sequence is CASSDLTGWTEAFF. In nucleotides, the CDR3 is TGTGCCAGCAGTGACCTGACAGGGTGGACTGAAGCTTTCTTT.

The chain recombines TRBV7-3 with TRBJ2-5; 8 nucleotides match TRBD1. CDR1 SGHTA and CDR2 FQGTGA come from the germline V gene. The CDR3 has 15 amino acids. The V and J ends lost 5 bases and 5 bases, in that order; junction bases with no gene match: 10. The CDR3 DNA follows: TGTGCCAGCAGCCCATCAGGGGGCCTGAAGGAGACCCAGTACTTC. Its translation is CASSPSGGLKETQYF.

The chain combines TRBV9 with TRBJ2-1; 8 nucleotides match TRBD2. This CDR3 spans 16 amino acids. The germline V gene has CDR1 SGDLS and CDR2 YYNGEE. With V trimmed by 4 bases and J by 6 bases, 12 bases remained unmatched. The CDR3 protein is CASSLLPGLVRNEQFF. Written as DNA, the CDR3 is TGTGCCAGCAGCTTACTCCCGGGACTAGTACGCAATGAGCAGTTCTTC.

As concerns this clone: The junction shows a germline mismatch at one end, possibly a read error. The V and J genes are TRBV5-6 and TRBJ2-2, with 9 bases that match TRBD2. This CDR3 contains 16 residues. From germline, CDR1 is SGHDT and CDR2 YYEEEE. This CDR3 is CASTLMTSGNTGELFF. In DNA, the CDR3 is TGTGCCAGCACCTTGATGACTAGCGGTAACACCGGGGAGCTGTTTTTT.

The rearrangement joins TRBV4-1 to TRBJ2-1, with D hard to call. The germline gives CDR1 MGHRA, CDR2 YSYEKL. V lost 1 base, J lost 7 bases, and 8 bases lay in between. This CDR3 comprises 13 residues. CDR3 DNA sequence: TGCGCCAGCAGCCAAGTGACCGTGAATGAGCAGTTCTTC. Its protein product is CASSQVTVNEQFF.

The rearrangement uses TRBV4-3 and TRBJ2-2; D is perhaps TRBD1 (6 bases). The germline V and J ends were trimmed by 1 base and 1 base, with 13 bases remaining between them. CDR1 LGHNA and CDR2 YSLEER come from the germline V gene. This CDR3 has 17 residues. The CDR3: CASSQVGAQGNTGELFF. The CDR3 nucleotides read TGCGCCAGCAGCCAAGTGGGGGCGCAGGGGAACACCGGGGAGCTGTTTTTT.

This chain joins TRBV7-6 and TRBJ1-3, with unresolved D. CDR1 SGHVS and CDR2 FNYEAQ come from the germline V gene. The CDR3 is made up of 16 amino acids. V shed 5 bases and J shed 0 bases, with 14 bases lying between them. CDR3 sequence (DNA): TGTGCCAGCAGCCTAGAGCCGGTGGACTCTGGAAACACCATATATTTT. Translation: CASSLEPVDSGNTIYF.

The chain carries TRBV15 and TRBJ2-1; 10 bases align to TRBD2. CDR3 length: 12 residues. Germline V gene lookup returns CDR1 LNHNV and CDR2 YYDKDF (reference sequence). The V gene end was trimmed by 3 bases and the J gene end by 15 bases; junction bases not matched to a gene: 5. The CDR3 DNA reads TGTGCCACCAGCAGGCCGGGACTAGCGCCGTTCTTC. Amino acid sequence: CATSRPGLAPFF.

This clone was seen just once. This sequence joins TRBV28 and TRBJ2-1, with TRBD1 matching 11 bases. The CDR3 loop spans 19 amino acids. Germline values: CDR1 MDHEN, CDR2 SYDVKM. The J segment lost 1 base and the V segment lost 6 bases, leaving 14 bases of the junction unmatched. The CDR3 coding sequence is TGTGCCAGCAGCTCAATTGCCCCGGGACAGGGGGAGTCCTACAATGAGCAGTTCTTC. It translates to CASSSIAPGQGESYNEQFF.

This chain connects TRBV21-1 to TRBJ1-3; the DNA was not compared with TRBD1, the D call given in the table. TRBV21-1 is tagged as a pseudogene. The CDR3 consists of 16 residues. This CDR3 is CASCARGYCSGNTIYF. As DNA, the CDR3 is TGTGCCAGTTGCGCGAGGGGGTATTGCTCTGGAAACACCATATATTTT.

This clone was picked up one time. The chain links TRBV4-2 to TRBJ1-5; D ambiguous. Trimming removed 1 base from V and 7 bases from J, with 8 bases in between. CDR3 size: 13 residues. Germline V gene lookup returns CDR1 LGHNA and CDR2 YNFKEQ. The CDR3 DNA reads as TGTGCCAGCAGCCAAGCGGGTAGGCAGCCCCAGCATTTT. It specifies CASSQAGRQPQHF.

The rearrangement links TRBV27 to TRBJ2-7, with D possibly matching TRBD2 (6 bases). With 6 bases removed from V and 3 bases from J, the gap between germline ends came to 24 bases. Germline assignment: CDR1 MNHEY and CDR2 SMNVEV (reference sequence). The CDR3 has 17 amino acids. The CDR3 DNA is TGTGCCAGCAGGCGAACCACCGGGACGGGGGTTGGCTACGAGCAGTACTTC. Amino acid sequence: CASRRTTGTGVGYEQYF.

V usage is TRBV7-2 and J usage is TRBJ2-2, with D uncertain. Germline V gene sequence: CDR1 SGHTA, CDR2 FQGNSA. The CDR3 is 14 amino acids. Trimming took off 2 bases at V and 6 bases at J, with 10 bases between the two ends. The CDR3 loop is CASSLIGVSGELFF. Here the CDR3 DNA reads TGTGCCAGCAGCTTAATCGGCGTCTCCGGGGAGCTGTTTTTT.

The V gene is TRBV18, the J gene TRBJ2-1; 11 nucleotides match TRBD2. The V gene's germline CDR1 is KGHSH and CDR2 LQKENI. V was pared by 6 bases and J by 8 bases, with 9 bases of the junction left unmatched. This CDR3 has 15 amino acids. The CDR3 region has the DNA TGTGCCAGCTCCATAGCGGGAGGGCCTTTGGATGAGCAGTTCTTC. Encoded protein: CASSIAGGPLDEQFF.